A single sample gave rise to the 31 T cell receptor beta chains below, sequenced in a study of human T cells and chemical hapten exposure. TCRdb called the RACE reads again in MiXCR, with one record for every CDR3 protein. The sample lists some 330,000 distinct CDR3 sequences; approximately 5.8% were seen once. Time point meaning: pre-sensitization, week 0. Specified treatment: therapeutic diphenylcyclopropenone sensitization with weekly scalp DPC. Sequences were derived from whole blood, sampled in connection with sensitization to the hapten diphenylcyclopropenone (DPC). The receptors derive from a woman under 30 with alopecia areata. Some clones in this sample may be carry-over from other donors' samples.

The chain carries TRBV4-3 and TRBJ2-1, with D tentatively TRBD2 (5 bases). The ends were cut back, 0 bases at V and 1 base at J, with 10 bases in the middle. Germline loops: CDR1 LGHNA, CDR2 YSLEER. The CDR3 length is 16 residues. The CDR3 region is CASSQEGERSYNEQFF. DNA of the CDR3: TGCGCCAGCAGCCAAGAGGGAGAACGGTCCTACAATGAGCAGTTCTTC.

Worth noting for this clonotype: One end of the junction does not line up with germline, which may come from a read error. The rearrangement uses TRBV5-6 and TRBJ2-7, with 9 positions matching TRBD1. This CDR3 region has 11 residues. CDR1 and CDR2 (germline): SGHDT, YYEEEE. The CDR3 nucleotides read TGTGCCAGCAGCGTCGGACAGGGGCGCTTCTTC. It codes for CASSVGQGRFF.

The rearrangement links TRBV27 to TRBJ1-6; tentatively, D is TRBD1 (5 bases). Between the trimmed V and J ends, which lost 2 bases and 6 bases, there was a span of 11 bases. There are 15 residues in the CDR3. The germline V gene has CDR1 MNHEY and CDR2 SMNVEV (reference sequence). The CDR3, as DNA: TGTGCCAGCAGTTTAAGCAGGGCCGGTAATTCACCCCTCCACTTT. This encodes CASSLSRAGNSPLHF.

V gene TRBV2 combines with J gene TRBJ2-3; 14 positions agree with TRBD2. This CDR3 has 18 amino acids. CDR1 is SNHLY and CDR2 is FYNNEI in the germline V gene. V gave up 4 bases and J gave up 3 bases; unmatched junction bases: 9. CDR3 protein: CASSGRLAGGEWTDTQYF. CDR3 coding DNA: TGTGCCAGCAGTGGAAGACTAGCGGGGGGGGAGTGGACAGATACGCAGTATTTT.

This clonotype was seen a few times. The chain joins TRBV20-1 to TRBJ2-1; 8 nucleotides align to TRBD2. CDR3 length: 15 residues. J gave up 1 base and V 5 bases, and 7 bases lay outside the gene matches. Per the germline V gene, CDR1 is DFQATT and CDR2 is SNEGSKA (reference sequence). CDR3 nucleotides: TGCAGTGCTGGCTTAGCGGGAAGGTCCTACAATGAGCAGTTCTTC. It translates to CSAGLAGRSYNEQFF.

This clonotype was seen many times. The genes are TRBV2 and TRBJ2-7, with 8 bases lining up with TRBD1. The CDR3 consists of 15 residues. Germline loops: CDR1 SNHLY, CDR2 FYNNEI. V trimming: 3 bases; J trimming: 4 bases; junction bases outside the gene matches: 8. The CDR3, as DNA: TGTGCCAGCAGTGAGGAGCAGGGGGCTTCTTACGAGCAGTACTTC. Translation: CASSEEQGASYEQYF.

This clonotype has more than one count but fewer than ten. CDR3 bases: TGCAGTGCTCGGGGGGCGGGAGATACGCAGTATTTT. This gives the protein CSARGAGDTQYF. The chain employs TRBV20-1 and TRBJ2-3; weak D call: TRBD2 (7 bases). The germline V and J ends were trimmed by 5 bases and 5 bases, with 11 bases remaining between them. This CDR3 spans 12 amino acids. The V gene's germline CDR1 is DFQATT and CDR2 SNEGSKA (reference sequence).

The chain has TRBV11-2 and TRBJ2-3, with D possibly matching TRBD2 (5 bases). This CDR3 has 14 residues. V lost 6 bases, J lost 2 bases, and 12 bases lay in between. Looked up from germline, CDR1 is SGHAT and CDR2 is FQNNGV. CDR3 sequence: CASRWEINTDTQYF. The CDR3 bases are TGTGCCAGCAGATGGGAGATTAACACAGATACGCAGTATTTT.

The V call is TRBV5-1, the J call TRBJ2-3; 8 nucleotides line up with TRBD1. V was pared by 0 bases and J by 2 bases, with 5 bases of the junction left unmatched. CDR1 and CDR2 from the germline V gene are SGHRS and YFSETQ. The CDR3 has 16 amino acids. The CDR3 nucleotides read TGCGCCAGCAGCTTGGGGACAGGGAGTAACACAGATACGCAGTATTTT. This encodes CASSLGTGSNTDTQYF.

This clonotype has ten or more counts. The rearrangement links TRBV25-1 to TRBJ2-7, with D perhaps assigned TRBD1 or TRBD2 (5 bases each). From germline, CDR1 is MGHDK and CDR2 SYGVNS. The CDR3 runs to 10 residues. The ends were cut back, 8 bases at V and 4 bases at J, with 6 bases in the middle. In DNA, the CDR3 is TGTGCCAGCGGGGGATACGAGCAGTACTTC. This codes for CASGGYEQYF.

This clonotype came up many times. The chain joins TRBV5-6 to TRBJ2-3; D perhaps matches TRBD2 (6 bases). This CDR3 has 14 residues. In germline, CDR1 is SGHDT, CDR2 YYEEEE. The V end lost 0 bases, the J end lost 6 bases, and 11 bases lay between the germline ends. The DNA of the CDR3 is TGTGCCAGCAGCTTGGGACTAGTGCCCGATACGCAGTATTTT. Translation: CASSLGLVPDTQYF.

CDR3 sequence: CASSLASGASGNTIYF. The CDR3 bases are TGTGCCAGCAGCTTAGCTTCAGGGGCCTCTGGAAACACCATATATTTT. V and J are TRBV7-9 and TRBJ1-3, with D perhaps TRBD1 (6 bases). Germline assignment: CDR1 SEHNR and CDR2 FQNEAQ (reference sequence). This CDR3 is built from 16 residues. Trimming took 0 bases from V and 0 from J, leaving 9 bases between them. The full variable domain, with the rest looked up from reference TRBV7-9 and TRBJ1-3, is DTGVSQNPRHKITKRGQNVTFRCDPISEHNRLYWYRQTLGQGPEFLTYFQNEAQLEKSRLLSDRFSAERPKGSFSTLEIQRTEQGDSAMYLCASSLASGASGNTIYFGEGSWLTVV.

This chain links TRBV6-5 with TRBJ2-2; 9 bases align to TRBD1. The germline gives CDR1 MNHEY, CDR2 SVGAGI. With 5 bases clipped from V and 4 bases from J, the junction kept 5 bases outside the gene matches. The CDR3 covers 15 residues. CDR3 nucleotide sequence: TGTGCCAGCAGTCTCCGGGACAGGGTCACCGGGGAGCTGTTTTTT. Translation: CASSLRDRVTGELFF.

The chain is built from TRBV12-3 or TRBV12-4 and TRBJ1-6; maybe TRBD1 (6 bases). Trimming cost V 6 bases and J 7 bases, with 10 bases left between them. This CDR3 is 13 amino acids long. This CDR3 reads CASRRTENSPLHF. The CDR3 DNA reads TGTGCCAGCAGGAGGACAGAAAATTCACCCCTCCACTTT.

On this clonotype itself: Sequence at one end of the junction differs from germline and may be a read error. The rearrangement links TRBV7-2 to TRBJ2-3, with D possibly matching TRBD2 (6 bases). The CDR3 sequence is 13 residues long. Germline V gives CDR1 SGHTA, CDR2 FQGNSA. This chain's CDR3 is CVSSPPPGVTQYF. Written as DNA, the CDR3 is TGTGTCAGCAGCCCACCCCCGGGGGTTACGCAGTATTTT.

This clonotype was observed at least ten times. This chain uses TRBV5-1 with TRBJ2-1, with TRBD2 matching over 12 bases. Germline V CDR1 and CDR2: SGHRS, YFSETQ. The CDR3 is made up of 14 amino acids. The V gene end was trimmed by 0 bases and the J gene end by 15 bases; junction bases not matched to a gene: 7. The CDR3 spells CASSLELAGGLWFF. The CDR3 nucleotides read TGCGCCAGCAGCTTGGAACTAGCGGGGGGCCTGTGGTTCTTC.

This chain links TRBV27 with TRBJ1-2; D possibly corresponds to TRBD1 (5 bases). Trimming shortened V by 5 bases and J by 4 bases, and 11 bases separated the two germline ends. Germline values: CDR1 MNHEY, CDR2 SMNVEV (reference sequence). This CDR3 is 13 amino acids long. The CDR3 region is CASSRQNFYGYTF. The CDR3, as DNA: TGTGCCAGCAGTCGACAGAACTTCTATGGCTACACCTTC.

CDR3 DNA sequence: TGTGCCAGCAGCGAACAGACGGGGAACACTGAAGCTTTCTTT. Its translation: CASSEQTGNTEAFF. The rearrangement uses TRBV3-1 and TRBJ1-1, with no clear D. In germline, CDR1 is LGHDT, CDR2 YNNKEL (reference sequence). V was shortened by 5 bases and J by 1 base, with 11 bases between the two germline ends. This CDR3 has 14 amino acids.

The chain recombines TRBV6-5 with TRBJ1-1, with D tentatively TRBD1 (6 bases). Trimming took off 2 bases at V and 5 bases at J, with 21 bases between the two ends. Germline loops: CDR1 MNHEY, CDR2 SVGAGI. CDR3 size: 17 residues. The CDR3 DNA follows: TGTGCCAGCAGTTACGGGGGTACTGGGGGCTTACGAACTGAAGCTTTCTTT. Its protein product is CASSYGGTGGLRTEAFF.

This clonotype has just a few counts. This chain connects TRBV12-3 or TRBV12-4 to TRBJ2-1; 7 bases match TRBD2. V trimming: 6 bases; J trimming: 7 bases; junction bases outside the gene matches: 6. The CDR3 length is 13 residues. The CDR3 nucleotides read TGTGCCAGCAGACGGACTAGTCAGAATGAGCAGTTCTTC. This gives the protein CASRRTSQNEQFF.

This clonotype was counted ten times or more. The chain recombines TRBV7-2 with TRBJ2-5, with D possibly being TRBD1 or TRBD2 (5 bases each). V was clipped by 1 base and J by 11 bases, with 17 bases between them. CDR1 is SGHTA, CDR2 FQGNSA, per germline. There are 14 residues in the CDR3. The CDR3 loop is CASSLVRDLNHQYF. For the CDR3, the DNA is TGTGCCAGCAGCTTAGTACGGGACCTAAATCATCAGTACTTC.

Only a few counts were recorded for this clonotype. The chain is built from TRBV7-2 and TRBJ1-5; D is uncertain. The CDR3 is 13 residues long. The V end was cut by 3 bases, the J end by 7 bases, with 10 bases between. Germline CDR1 reads SGHTA; CDR2 reads FQGNSA. The CDR3: CASSFLLGQPQHF. The CDR3 DNA is TGTGCCAGCAGCTTTTTGTTGGGGCAGCCCCAGCATTTT.

In its sample, this clonotype was seen a few times. V and J are TRBV9 and TRBJ1-3, with TRBD1 identical over 9 bases. The germline V gene encodes CDR1 SGDLS and CDR2 YYNGEE. V gave up 3 bases and J gave up 2 bases; unmatched junction bases: 6. The CDR3 runs 16 residues. This CDR3 is CASSAGGQGTGNTIYF. In nucleotides, the CDR3 is TGTGCCAGCAGCGCCGGGGGACAGGGCACTGGAAACACCATATATTTT.

The rearrangement uses TRBV28 and TRBJ1-1, with TRBD1 as a possible D gene (5 bases). The CDR3 sequence is 12 residues long. The V gene's germline CDR1 is MDHEN and CDR2 SYDVKM. V shed 6 bases and J shed 4 bases, with 9 bases lying between them. CDR3 sequence reads: CASRLGTTEAFF. DNA for the CDR3: TGTGCCAGCAGACTTGGGACCACTGAAGCTTTCTTT.

This clonotype was seen only a few times. The chain carries TRBV5-1 and TRBJ2-5; the D gene could be TRBD1 or TRBD2 (6 bases each). Germline V lookup: CDR1 SGHRS, CDR2 YFSETQ. V was trimmed by 0 bases and J by 4 bases, leaving 13 bases between them. The CDR3 runs to 15 residues. CDR3 region: CASSLVRGAPETQYF. In DNA form, the CDR3 reads TGCGCCAGCAGCTTGGTGAGGGGGGCCCCAGAGACCCAGTACTTC.

The sample holds many counts of this clonotype. The genes are TRBV6-7 and TRBJ2-4; D may correspond to TRBD1 or TRBD2 (6 bases each). TRBV6-7 is labeled an ORF, and its function is uncertain. CDR3 length: 17 amino acids. Trimming shortened V by 0 bases and J by 0 bases, and 12 bases separated the two germline ends. This CDR3 is CASSYSEGGLAKNIQYF. CDR3 in DNA: TGTGCCAGCAGTTACTCGGAGGGGGGACTAGCCAAAAACATTCAGTACTTC.

The sample holds many counts of this clonotype. CDR3 protein: CASSVDSIGEQYF. The CDR3 DNA reads as TGTGCCAGCAGCGTGGACTCGATAGGGGAGCAGTACTTC. This chain uses TRBV9 with TRBJ2-7, with D maybe TRBD2 (5 bases). Germline V gene lookup returns CDR1 SGDLS and CDR2 YYNGEE. Trimming cost V 2 bases and J 7 bases, with 13 bases left between them. This CDR3 comprises 13 residues.

The CDR3 sequence: CSVALDRAWTGELFF. CDR3 nucleotide sequence: TGCAGCGTTGCCCTCGACAGGGCATGGACCGGGGAGCTGTTTTTT. The genes are TRBV29-1 and TRBJ2-2; 7 positions agree with TRBD1. Germline lookup yields CDR1 SQVTM and CDR2 ANQGSEA. Losses at the gene ends were 4 bases for V and 5 bases for J; bases not matched to a gene: 10. CDR3 length equals 15 residues.

At least ten counts were recorded for this clonotype. This chain connects TRBV7-2 to TRBJ1-6; D gene unclear. This CDR3 is built from 16 residues. Between the trimmed V and J ends, which lost 1 base and 10 bases, there was a span of 17 bases. Germline V gene lookup returns CDR1 SGHTA and CDR2 FQGNSA. The DNA of the CDR3 is TGTGCCAGCAGCTTAGAGAGAGGACCGGGCGGCTCACCCCTCCACTTT. Encoded protein: CASSLERGPGGSPLHF.

The CDR3 coding sequence is TGCAGTGCTAGACAGACAGGGACCTATGGCTACACCTTC. Translating gives CSARQTGTYGYTF. V usage is TRBV20-1 and J usage is TRBJ1-2; 7 positions match TRBD1. The germline V gene encodes CDR1 DFQATT and CDR2 SNEGSKA (reference sequence). The CDR3 contains 13 residues. V gave up 2 bases and J gave up 4 bases; unmatched junction bases: 4.

V gene TRBV9 combines with J gene TRBJ2-5, with TRBD1 as a possible D gene (5 bases). V was shortened by 0 bases and J by 3 bases, with 6 bases between the two germline ends. Per the germline V gene, CDR1 is SGDLS and CDR2 is YYNGEE. CDR3 length: 13 residues. Written as DNA, the CDR3 is TGTGCCAGCAGCGTAGTACAGGAAGAGACCCAGTACTTC. The encoded protein is CASSVVQEETQYF. The variable domain in full, with the rest retrieved from reference TRBV9 and TRBJ2-5, is DSGVTQTPKHLITATGQRVTLRCSPRSGDLSVYWYQQSLDQGLQFLIQYYNGEERAKGNILERFSAQQFPDLHSELNLSSLELGDSALYFCASSVVQEETQYFGPGTRLLVL.